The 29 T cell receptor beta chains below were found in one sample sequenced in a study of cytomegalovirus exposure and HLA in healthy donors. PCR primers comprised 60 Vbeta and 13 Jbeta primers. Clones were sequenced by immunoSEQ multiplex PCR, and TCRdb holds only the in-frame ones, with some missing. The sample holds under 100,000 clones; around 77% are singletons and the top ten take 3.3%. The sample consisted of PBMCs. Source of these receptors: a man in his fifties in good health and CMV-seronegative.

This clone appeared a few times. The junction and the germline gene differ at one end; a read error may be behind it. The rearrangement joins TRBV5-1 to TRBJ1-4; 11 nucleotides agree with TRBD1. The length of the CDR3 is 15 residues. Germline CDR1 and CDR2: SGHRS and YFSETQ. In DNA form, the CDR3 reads TGTGCCAGCAGCTTGCGGACAGGGGGCGGTGAAAAACTGTTTTTT. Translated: CASSLRTGGGEKLFF.

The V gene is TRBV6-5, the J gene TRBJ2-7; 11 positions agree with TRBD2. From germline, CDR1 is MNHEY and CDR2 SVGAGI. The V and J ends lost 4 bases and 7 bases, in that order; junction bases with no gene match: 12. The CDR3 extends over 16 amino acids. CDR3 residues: CASSSRRLAGRGEQYF. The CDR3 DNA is TGTGCCAGCAGTTCTCGAAGACTAGCGGGGCGGGGTGAGCAGTACTTC.

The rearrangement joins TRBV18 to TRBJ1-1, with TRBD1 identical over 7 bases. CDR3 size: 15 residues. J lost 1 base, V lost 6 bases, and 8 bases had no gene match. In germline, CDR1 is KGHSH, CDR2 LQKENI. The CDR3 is CASSRTGTENTEAFF. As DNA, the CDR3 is TGTGCCAGCTCTCGAACCGGGACAGAGAACACTGAAGCTTTCTTT.

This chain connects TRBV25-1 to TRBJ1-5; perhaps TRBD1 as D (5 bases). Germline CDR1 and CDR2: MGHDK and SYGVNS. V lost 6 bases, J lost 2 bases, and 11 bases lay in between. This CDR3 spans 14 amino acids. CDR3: CASSPAGRNQPQHF. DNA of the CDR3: TGTGCCAGCAGCCCAGCGGGGCGCAATCAGCCCCAGCATTTT.

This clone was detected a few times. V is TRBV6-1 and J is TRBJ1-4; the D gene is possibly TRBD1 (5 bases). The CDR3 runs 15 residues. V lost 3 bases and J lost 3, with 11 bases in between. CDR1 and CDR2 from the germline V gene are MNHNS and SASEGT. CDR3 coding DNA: TGTGCCAGCAGTGAGAACTGGGGGGCTAATGAAAAACTGTTTTTT. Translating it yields CASSENWGANEKLFF.

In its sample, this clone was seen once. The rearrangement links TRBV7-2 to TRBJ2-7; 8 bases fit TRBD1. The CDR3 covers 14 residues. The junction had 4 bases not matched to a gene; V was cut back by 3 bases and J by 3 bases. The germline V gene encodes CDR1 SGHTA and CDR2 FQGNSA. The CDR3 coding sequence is TGTGCCAGCAGCTTTGAACAGGGGGTCTACGAGCAGTACTTC. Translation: CASSFEQGVYEQYF.

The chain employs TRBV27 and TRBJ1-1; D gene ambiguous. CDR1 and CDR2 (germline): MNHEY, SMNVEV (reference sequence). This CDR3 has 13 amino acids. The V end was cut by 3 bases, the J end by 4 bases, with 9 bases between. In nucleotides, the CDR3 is TGTGCCAGCAGTTTCGGGGAGGTCACTGAAGCTTTCTTT. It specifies CASSFGEVTEAFF.

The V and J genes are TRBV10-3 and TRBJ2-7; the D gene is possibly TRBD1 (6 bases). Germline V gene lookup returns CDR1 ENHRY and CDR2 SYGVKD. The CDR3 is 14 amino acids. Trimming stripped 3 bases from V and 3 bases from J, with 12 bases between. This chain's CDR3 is CAISDPGQNYEQYF. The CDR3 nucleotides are TGTGCCATCAGTGACCCCGGACAGAACTACGAGCAGTACTTC.

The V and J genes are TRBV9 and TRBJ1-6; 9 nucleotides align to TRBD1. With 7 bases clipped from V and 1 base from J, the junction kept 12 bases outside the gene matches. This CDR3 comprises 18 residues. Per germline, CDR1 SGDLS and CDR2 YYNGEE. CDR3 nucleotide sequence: TGTGCCAGCCGGTCCCGGGACAGGGAGTCGTCCTATAATTCACCCCTCCACTTT. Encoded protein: CASRSRDRESSYNSPLHF.

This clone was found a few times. The CDR3 DNA reads TGTGCCAGCAGGCGGACAGGGAACACTGAAGCTTTCTTT. This codes for CASRRTGNTEAFF. The rearrangement links TRBV6-6 to TRBJ1-1; 7 bases fit TRBD1. This CDR3 comprises 13 residues. The V segment lost 6 bases and the J segment 1 base; nucleotides outside the gene matches: 2. CDR1 is MNHNY, CDR2 SVGAGI, per germline (reference sequence).

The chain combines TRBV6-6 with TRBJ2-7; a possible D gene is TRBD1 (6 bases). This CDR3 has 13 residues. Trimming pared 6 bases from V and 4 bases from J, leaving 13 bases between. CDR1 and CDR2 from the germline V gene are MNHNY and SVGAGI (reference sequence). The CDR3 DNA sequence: TGTGCCAGCAGGAGGGACAACACATACGAGCAGTACTTC. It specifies CASRRDNTYEQYF.

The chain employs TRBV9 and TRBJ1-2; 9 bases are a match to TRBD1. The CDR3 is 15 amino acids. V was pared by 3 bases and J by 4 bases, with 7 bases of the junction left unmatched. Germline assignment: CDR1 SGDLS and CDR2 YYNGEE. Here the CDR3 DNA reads TGTGCCAGCAGCGCAATACAGGGGGCTGGCTATGGCTACACCTTC. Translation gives CASSAIQGAGYGYTF.

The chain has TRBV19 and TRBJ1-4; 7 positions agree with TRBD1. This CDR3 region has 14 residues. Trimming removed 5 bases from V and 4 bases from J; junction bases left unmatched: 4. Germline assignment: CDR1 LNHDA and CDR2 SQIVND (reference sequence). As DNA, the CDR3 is TGTGCCAGTAGTCCCCGACAGGGTAATGAAAAACTGTTTTTT. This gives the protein CASSPRQGNEKLFF.

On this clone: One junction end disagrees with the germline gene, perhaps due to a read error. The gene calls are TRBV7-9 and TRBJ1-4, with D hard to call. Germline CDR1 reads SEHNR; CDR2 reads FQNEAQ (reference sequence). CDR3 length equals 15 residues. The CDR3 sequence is CSSSLVLGVGEKLFF. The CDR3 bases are TGTTCCAGCAGCTTAGTTTTGGGCGTCGGCGAAAAACTGTTTTTT.

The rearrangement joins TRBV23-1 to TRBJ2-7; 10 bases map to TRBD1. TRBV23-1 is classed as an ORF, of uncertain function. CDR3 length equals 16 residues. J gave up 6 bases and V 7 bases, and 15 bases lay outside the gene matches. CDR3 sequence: CASTGPYGQGETEQYF. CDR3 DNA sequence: TGCGCCAGCACCGGACCATACGGACAGGGGGAAACCGAGCAGTACTTC.

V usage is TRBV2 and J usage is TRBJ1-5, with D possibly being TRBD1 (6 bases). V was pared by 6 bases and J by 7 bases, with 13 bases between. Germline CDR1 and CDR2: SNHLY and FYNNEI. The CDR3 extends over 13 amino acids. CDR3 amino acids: CASRARQAQPQHF. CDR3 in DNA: TGTGCCAGCAGGGCGCGACAGGCGCAGCCCCAGCATTTT.

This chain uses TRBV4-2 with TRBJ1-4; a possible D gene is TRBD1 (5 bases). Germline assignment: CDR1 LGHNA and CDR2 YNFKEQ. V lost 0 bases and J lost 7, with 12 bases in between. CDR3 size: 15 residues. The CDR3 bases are TGTGCCAGCAGCCAAGATCTCACAGGCTTTGAAAAACTGTTTTTT. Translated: CASSQDLTGFEKLFF.

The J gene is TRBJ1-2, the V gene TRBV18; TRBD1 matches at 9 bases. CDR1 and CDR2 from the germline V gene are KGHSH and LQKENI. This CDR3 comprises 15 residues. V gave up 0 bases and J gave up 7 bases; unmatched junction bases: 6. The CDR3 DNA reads TGTGCCAGCTCACCACCGACAGGGGGATGGAGTGGCTACACCTTC. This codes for CASSPPTGGWSGYTF.

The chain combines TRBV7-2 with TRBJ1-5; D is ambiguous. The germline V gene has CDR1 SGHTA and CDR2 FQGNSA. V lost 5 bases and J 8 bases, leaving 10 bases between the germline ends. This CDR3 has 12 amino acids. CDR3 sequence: CASSPGREPQHF. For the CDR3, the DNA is TGTGCCAGCAGCCCGGGGAGGGAGCCCCAGCATTTT.

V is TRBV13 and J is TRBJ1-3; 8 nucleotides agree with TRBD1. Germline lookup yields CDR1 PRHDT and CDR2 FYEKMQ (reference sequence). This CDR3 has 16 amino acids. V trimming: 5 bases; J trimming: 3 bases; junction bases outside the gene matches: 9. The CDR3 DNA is TGTGCCAGCAGCCTAAGGACAGGGTCCTTTGGAAACACCATATATTTT. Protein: CASSLRTGSFGNTIYF.

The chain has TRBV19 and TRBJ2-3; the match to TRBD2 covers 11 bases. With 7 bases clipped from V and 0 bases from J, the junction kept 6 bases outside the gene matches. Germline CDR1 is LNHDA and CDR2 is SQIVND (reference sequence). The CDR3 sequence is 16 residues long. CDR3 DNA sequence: TGTGCCAGTAAGACTAGCGGGGTCTCTAGCACAGATACGCAGTATTTT. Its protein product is CASKTSGVSSTDTQYF.

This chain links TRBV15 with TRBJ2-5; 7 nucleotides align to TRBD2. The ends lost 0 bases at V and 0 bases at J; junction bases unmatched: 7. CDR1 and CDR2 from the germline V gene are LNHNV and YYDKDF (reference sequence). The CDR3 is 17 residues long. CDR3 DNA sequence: TGTGCCACCAGCAGAGAATTGGGGGGGGTGAACCAAGAGACCCAGTACTTC. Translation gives CATSRELGGVNQETQYF.

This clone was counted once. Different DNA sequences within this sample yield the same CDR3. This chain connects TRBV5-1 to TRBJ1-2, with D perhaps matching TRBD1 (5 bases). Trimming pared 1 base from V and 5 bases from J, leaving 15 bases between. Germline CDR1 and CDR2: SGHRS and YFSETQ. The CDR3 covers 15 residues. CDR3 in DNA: TGCGCCAGCAGCTTGACGGGATTCGGGGGGTATGGCTACACCTTC. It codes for CASSLTGFGGYGYTF. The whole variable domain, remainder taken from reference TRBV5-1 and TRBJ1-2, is KAGVTQTPRYLIKTRGQQVTLSCSPISGHRSVSWYQQTPGQGLQFLFEYFSETQRNKGNFPGRFSGRQFSNSRSEMNVSTLELGDSALYLCASSLTGFGGYGYTFGSGTRLTVV.

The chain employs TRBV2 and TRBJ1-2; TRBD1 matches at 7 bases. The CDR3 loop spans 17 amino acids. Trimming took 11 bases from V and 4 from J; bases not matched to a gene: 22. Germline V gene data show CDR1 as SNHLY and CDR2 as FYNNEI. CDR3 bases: TGTGCCTCAAGCACCCGACTTGGGGACAGCGACTTCTATGGCTACACCTTC. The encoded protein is CASSTRLGDSDFYGYTF.

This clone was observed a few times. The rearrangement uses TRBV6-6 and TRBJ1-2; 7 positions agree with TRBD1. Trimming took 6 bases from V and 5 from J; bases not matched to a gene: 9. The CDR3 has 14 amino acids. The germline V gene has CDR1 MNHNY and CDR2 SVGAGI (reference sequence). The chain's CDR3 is CASRQPGQTYGYTF. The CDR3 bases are TGTGCCAGCAGACAGCCGGGACAGACTTATGGCTACACCTTC.

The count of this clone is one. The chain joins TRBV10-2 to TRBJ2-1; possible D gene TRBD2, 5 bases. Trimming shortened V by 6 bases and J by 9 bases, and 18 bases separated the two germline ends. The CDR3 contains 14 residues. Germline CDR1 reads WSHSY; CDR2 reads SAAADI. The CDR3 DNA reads TGCGCCAGCAGCCCCGGGAATCCACAAACTGAGCAGTTCTTC. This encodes CASSPGNPQTEQFF.

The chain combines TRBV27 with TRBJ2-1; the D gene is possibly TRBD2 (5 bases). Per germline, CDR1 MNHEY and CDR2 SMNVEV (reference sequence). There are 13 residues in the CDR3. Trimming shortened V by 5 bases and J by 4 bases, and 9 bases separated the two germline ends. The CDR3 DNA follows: TGTGCCAGCAGTCGGGAAACATACAATGAGCAGTTCTTC. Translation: CASSRETYNEQFF.

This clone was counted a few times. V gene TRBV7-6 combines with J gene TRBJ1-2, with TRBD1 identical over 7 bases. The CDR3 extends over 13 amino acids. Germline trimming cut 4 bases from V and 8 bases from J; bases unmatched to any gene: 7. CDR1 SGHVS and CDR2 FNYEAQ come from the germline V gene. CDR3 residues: CASSSDGQAGYTF. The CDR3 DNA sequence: TGTGCCAGCAGCTCAGACGGACAGGCAGGCTACACCTTC.

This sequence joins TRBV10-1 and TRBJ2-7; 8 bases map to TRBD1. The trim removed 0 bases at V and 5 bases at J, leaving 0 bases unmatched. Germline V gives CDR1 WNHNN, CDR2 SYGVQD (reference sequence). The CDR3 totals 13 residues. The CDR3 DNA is TGCGCCAGCAGTGAGTCGGACAGGGACGAGCAGTACTTC. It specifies CASSESDRDEQYF.